These 3 T cell receptor beta chains were all obtained from the same sample, sequenced in a study of beta chain features in type 1 diabetes (dated by TCRdb to the late 2010s). Library method: the immunoSEQ multiplex PCR assay. All of the isolated RNA was reverse transcribed with the High Capacity cDNA Reverse Transcription Kit, so expressed TCRB transcripts were sequenced. Here the immuneACCESS table is served through TCRdb, limited to in-frame sequences with V and J called. Missing clones are a known gap in these copies; in checked studies unresolved V genes cover under half, and the rest lacks a known reason. For this sample there are a few hundred thousand clones; about 16% appear just once. The ten largest clonotypes hold approximately 0.019% of the sample. Sequenced sample: naive CD4+ T cells from blood. Reading the label with the study, this specimen's cell subset or site is: true naive CD4+ T cells. The receptors originated from a woman aged 18 to 35 in good health.

The chain employs TRBV10-3 and TRBJ2-2, with 7 bases fitting TRBD2. Looked up from germline, CDR1 is ENHRY and CDR2 is SYGVKD. V lost 4 bases to trimming and J lost 1 base; unmatched junction nucleotides: 18. The CDR3 spans 20 residues. The CDR3 here is CAISGASGGNPGGNTGELFF. The DNA for the CDR3 is TGTGCCATCAGTGGGGCTAGCGGAGGGAACCCCGGGGGGAACACCGGGGAGCTGTTTTTT.

This clone was seen only a few times. This sequence joins TRBV11-2 and TRBJ2-5; 10 bases align to TRBD2. V dropped 1 base and J dropped 4; count of bases not matched to a gene: 3. The germline V gene has CDR1 SGHAT and CDR2 FQNNGV. This CDR3 spans 15 amino acids. The CDR3 DNA follows: TGTGCCAGCAGCTTAGGAGCTAGCGGGGGAGAGACCCAGTACTTC. Its translation: CASSLGASGGETQYF.

Only a few counts were recorded for this clone. A read error may account for a junction end that differs from germline. The chain carries TRBV2 and TRBJ1-4; no clear D gene. CDR3 length: 13 amino acids. Germline assignment: CDR1 SNHLY and CDR2 FYNNEI. The CDR3: CASSERGFGVPLF. In nucleotides, the CDR3 is TGTGCCAGCAGTGAACGGGGATTCGGAGTTCCCCTTTTT. Full variable domain (missing parts from reference TRBV2 and TRBJ1-4): EPEVTQTPSHQVTQMGQEVILRCVPISNHLYFYWYRQILGQKVEFLVSFYNNEISEKSEIFDDQFSVERPDGSNFTLKIRSTKLEDSAMYFCASSERGFGVPLFGSGTQLSVL.